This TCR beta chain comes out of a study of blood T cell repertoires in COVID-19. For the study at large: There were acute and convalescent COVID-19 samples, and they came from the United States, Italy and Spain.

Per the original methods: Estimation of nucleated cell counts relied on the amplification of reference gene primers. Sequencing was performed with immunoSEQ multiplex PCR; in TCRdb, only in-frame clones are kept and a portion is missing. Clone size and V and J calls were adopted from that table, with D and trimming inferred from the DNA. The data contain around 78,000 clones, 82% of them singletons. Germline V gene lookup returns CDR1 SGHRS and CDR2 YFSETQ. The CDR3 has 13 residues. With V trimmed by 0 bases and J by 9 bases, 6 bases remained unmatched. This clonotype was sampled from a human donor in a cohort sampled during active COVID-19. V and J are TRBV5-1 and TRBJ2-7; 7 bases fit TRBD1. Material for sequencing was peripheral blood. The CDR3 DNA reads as TGCGCCAGCAGCTTGGCGGGACAGAGTGCGCAGTACTTC. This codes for CASSLAGQSAQYF.